This entry features one TCR beta chain sequence. The target of this receptor is not known. No much larger clone is present one base from it, and per-base qualities are unavailable. This sample was included in a study of cytomegalovirus exposure and HLA in healthy donors (dated 2017 in TCRdb). Study-level background: An earlier analysis of some 600 of the donors reported 276 Gb of sequence data and 117 million unique TCR beta sequences obtained from approximately 180 million T cells. Every discovery cohort repertoire had been produced on one sequencing platform. A later genetic analysis used genome-wide SNP genotypes for about 65% of the roughly 700 donors, treating that subset as a discovery cohort. A later analysis re-examined previously published TCR beta repertoires from 500 to 700 donors and added high-resolution HLA genotyping to investigate patterns of TCR occurrence. HLA typing covered class I and class II loci at four-digit resolution. The aim of the study was to test whether cataloging public T cell receptors could identify signatures of past pathogen exposure. The later analysis used no new phenotypic data to find candidate immune exposures, relying instead on TCR beta sequences and their occurrence across donors. Roughly 300 gigabases of sequencing data and around 80 million unique TCR sequences made up an early release that covered some 640 HLA-typed donors. The T cell repertoires of 700 or so subjects were profiled by immunosequencing and related to cytomegalovirus serostatus. In addition to the first cohort of 666 subjects, a separate validation cohort of approximately 130 different subjects was used. In an earlier analysis of around 540 of the donors, high-throughput TCR beta sequencing was used to judge whether each TCR beta V gene segment behaved as functional or pseudogenic. The number of donors typed differed by locus, with 629-630 for A, B, C, DRB1 and DQB1, around 500 for DQA1, under 610 for DPA1, and some 450 for DPB1. Among the roughly 370 genotyped donors, roughly 80% belonged to the genetic ancestry cluster associated with self-reported Caucasian donors. High-throughput TCR immunosequencing, statistical association of individual TCRs with disease status, and machine learning were combined to predict cytomegalovirus infection status. Donor age, sex, ethnicity and CMV serostatus were collected together with the repertoire data. Four or five DR-DQ haplotypes were treated as single units for association and clustering because of strong linkage in the cohort. Across under 500 genotyped donors of the cohort, an average of about 240,000 unique TCR beta nucleotide sequences per donor were sequenced, and 15% to 20% of those sequences were non-productive.

Study-wide findings and limitations: Most TCR sequences were seen in very few donors, while some public TCRs were found in many individuals. This cohort had only TCR beta chains sequenced, and the lack of alpha or paired-chain data limited which features could be detected. The study listed 150 to 200 TCR beta chains as associated with cytomegalovirus. A later analysis found that TCR association rates varied across HLA loci, with DRB1 alleles showing the most associated TCRs and HLA-C alleles the fewest. CMV serostatus was the only immune exposure information available for the cohort. Roughly 17 rarely observed V segments, including chromosome 9 orphons, were excluded from the earlier analysis of several hundred of the donors because counts were too low. A later genetic analysis reported fewer N-insertions in productive TCRs among donors in an Asian-associated ancestry cluster than the roughly 620-donor mean. Compared with equally common non-associated chains, HLA-associated TCR beta chains in a later analysis were more clonally expanded and had lower generation probabilities. The classifier was reported to diagnose cytomegalovirus status with high specificity and sensitivity in both the original and validation cohorts. A later genetic analysis associated a missense DCLRE1C variant with V-gene and J-gene trimming of TCR beta chains, and an independent cohort replicated the association. A few of the identified cytomegalovirus-associated TCR beta chains were confirmed in vitro to be specific for cytomegalovirus antigens. An earlier analysis of approximately 530 of the donors showed that most TCR beta V segments appeared in productive rearrangements either about 87% or about 30% of the time, which broadly matched IMGT annotations. Because HLA typing was missing for some donors at each locus, association tests included only the typed subset. Correlated functional status among segregating V segments might be attributable to linkage disequilibrium, but an unknown experimental factor could not be ruled out. Because the 87-base-pair reads could not distinguish some IMGT-functional V segments, including TRBV6-2 and TRBV6-3, those segments were excluded. When HLA alleles, especially DR and DQ, strongly co-occurred, attributing TCR associations to individual alleles was difficult. A cluster of highly shared sequence variants was judged likely to represent a technical artifact of the sequencing pipeline. The authors suggested that the approach could potentially be extended to other disease states and immunological phenotypes. A later analysis found that most CMV-associated TCR beta chains appeared HLA-restricted, with HLA associations seemingly driven largely by CMV exposure. Roughly uniform sequencing depth across donors was assumed in presence/absence analyses, although this assumption may not hold. A later analysis reported that several top co-occurrence clusters appeared linked to parvovirus B19, influenza, CMV and Epstein-Barr virus. At a false discovery rate of 0.05, a later analysis linked fewer than 20,000 TCR beta sequences to specific HLA alleles. A further reported finding was that TCR beta sequences accurately predicted the HLA-A and HLA-B alleles for most subjects in the first cohort.

The library was obtained by the immunoSEQ multiplex PCR assay. For the multiplex PCR, a mixture combining 60 forward primers for TCR Vbeta segments and 13 reverse primers for TCR Jbeta segments was used. The CDR3 region of rearranged TCR beta genes was amplified from genomic DNA by a multiplex PCR assay. Amplified TCR beta libraries were sequenced as 87-base-pair reads on the Illumina HiSeq System. The original methods were these. In a later analysis, tens of millions of unique TCR beta chains were counted across the roughly 670 repertoires, and about 10 million of these chains were shared by at least two donors. To remove PCR and sequencing errors, raw reads were error-corrected and collapsed into unique sequences using a nearest-neighbor algorithm that merged closely related sequences. CDR3 sequences were aligned to IMGT reference sequences to assign V, D and J gene segments. Each retained sequence needed at least a six-nucleotide match to both a V gene segment and a J gene segment. Rearrangements were classified as productive when the CDR3 lacked stop codons and remained in frame with V and J, and all other rearrangements were classified as non-productive. Following IMGT convention, CDR3 was defined as the stretch from the second conserved V-encoded cysteine up to the conserved J-encoded phenylalanine. In an earlier analysis of 587 of the donors, sequences lacking an unambiguous match to a single V gene segment were excluded. An earlier analysis of over 450 of the donors classified V segments as functional when productive rearrangements were above 56.7% and as segregating when the standard deviation between donors was above 5%. A statistical classification framework was built for diagnosing cytomegalovirus status from the catalog of TCR beta chain sequences. In a later analysis, V and J genes were assigned by comparing TCR nucleotide sequences against IMGT/GENE-DB human TR gene sequences. In a later analysis, CDR3 sequences and most-parsimonious VDJ recombination scenarios were assigned using the TCRdist pipeline. In a later analysis, every TCR beta chain was defined by the combination of its CDR3 amino acid sequence and its V-gene family, and reads without a unique V-gene family were dropped. A later analysis removed over 500 highly shared, low-generation-probability nucleotide sequences to deal with suspected cross-contamination and a sequencing artifact. For each public chain, a later analysis derived a clonal expansion index from normalized ranks of inferred template counts within each repertoire. A later analysis computed generation probabilities with a VDJ recombination model fitted to out-of-frame rearrangements, and checked the results against IGoR. A later analysis scored TCR-TCR, TCR-HLA and TCR-CMV co-occurrence with hypergeometric tests, applying a repertoire-size bias correction to TCR pairs. False discovery rates were estimated in a later analysis by permuting HLA or CMV assignments 20 times. In a later analysis, co-occurring TCRs were grouped with DBSCAN, and TCRdist sequence similarity was added when clustering was performed within HLA-allele-positive subsets. Repertoires with fewer than 30,000 or more than 120,000 public chains were left out of co-occurrence clustering, as were roughly five repertoires with anomalous nucleotide sharing. TCRdb took over this immuneACCESS table, retaining in-frame rearrangements with V and J assigned. Such tables are incomplete; in checked studies, under half of the missing clones stem from an unresolved V gene, and the remainder is unexplained. V and J calls plus clone size are reproduced from that table; the DNA served to infer D and trimming. The sample data list about 130,000 clones, and about two thirds of these were observed just once. The leading ten clones occupy about 2.4% of the sample.

The V end gives up 5 bases and the J end 4 bases, leaving 7 bases in the junction not matched to a gene. The CDR3 sequence holds 14 residues, the cysteine and phenylalanine included. Just the 42-base CDR3 DNA is kept, in frame starting at base 1. As encoded in the germline V gene, CDR1 is MNHEY while CDR2 is SVGAGI. The cohort was made up of 500 to 850 healthy bone marrow donors. All cohort members were sampled while nominally healthy, although unrecorded immune exposures were likely present. The donor was CMV seropositive and was included in the group of almost 300 seropositive cohort members. Every donor gave a peripheral blood sample, and the peripheral blood mononuclear cells from that sample were used for TCR beta sequencing. Genomic DNA was extracted from the blood cell samples with the Qiagen DNeasy Blood Extraction Kit.

This clonotype originated in a woman aged 55-70 years in good health and CMV-seropositive. The sample comprised PBMCs. Rearrangement joined TRBV6-5 to TRBJ1-1; TRBD1 fits 7 bases in the junction. The CDR3 reads as follows: CASSLQGGRTEAFF. The DNA sequence is TGTGCCAGCAGTCTCCAGGGGGGACGCACTGAAGCTTTCTTT.